The clone carrying this T cell receptor beta chain was seen ten or more times. Its matching antigen is unknown. The source of the sample is a study of CD8 T cells in ankylosing spondylitis. General study findings and limits: In ankylosing spondylitis patients, matched synovial fluid reportedly showed significant enrichment of disease-linked clones. Seemingly distinctive of ankylosing spondylitis blood was a TCR beta motif formed by eight highly homologous variants. Certain motif variants had earlier appeared in reactive arthritis synovial fluid and blood. Clones linked to disease, bearing a CD8+ phenotype, were relatively rare in peripheral blood.

CDR1 and CDR2 (germline): MNHEY, SVGEGT. Trimming removed 5 bases at V and 6 bases at J, with 30 bases between. The CDR3 runs 19 residues. As the method for making TCR beta libraries, quantitative 5'-RACE with molecular barcodes was used. TCRdb reprocessed the 5' RACE reads with MiXCR, giving one entry per CDR3 protein. The data contain approximately 300,000 distinct CDR3 sequences, 8% of them singletons. Input material: blood, either unsorted or a sorted T cell fraction (not recorded which). This chain connects TRBV6-2 or TRBV6-3 to TRBJ2-3; D gene unclear. This sequence was found in a male donor with ankylosing spondylitis. The CDR3 bases are TGTGCCAGCAGTACCCCGCTAGTGAGAGGCCGAAAGCCTGGGGATACGCAGTATTTT. It translates to CASSTPLVRGRKPGDTQYF.